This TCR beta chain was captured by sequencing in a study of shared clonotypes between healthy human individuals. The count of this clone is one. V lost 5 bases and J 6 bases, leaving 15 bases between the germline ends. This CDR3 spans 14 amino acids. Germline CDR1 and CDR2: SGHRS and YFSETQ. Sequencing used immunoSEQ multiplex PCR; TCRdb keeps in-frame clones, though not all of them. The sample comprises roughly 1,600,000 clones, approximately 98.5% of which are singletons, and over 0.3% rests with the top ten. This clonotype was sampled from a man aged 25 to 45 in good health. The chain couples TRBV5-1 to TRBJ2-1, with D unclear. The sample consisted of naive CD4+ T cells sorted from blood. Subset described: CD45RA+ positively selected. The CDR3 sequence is CASSVAATPNEQFF. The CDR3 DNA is TGCGCCAGCAGTGTGGCGGCCACACCCAATGAGCAGTTCTTC.